Listed below are T cell receptor beta chains from one sample, sequenced in a study of blood T cell repertoires in COVID-19. TCRdb's copy holds only in-frame clones and misses some; the assay was immunoSEQ multiplex PCR. The sample carries more than 250,000 clones, over 75% recorded once. Sample: peripheral blood. Every receptor here comes from a human donor in a cohort sampled during active COVID-19. CDR3s include the opening cysteine and the closing phenylalanine or tryptophan. D genes are given only for firm matches. The size entry is marked missing in some rows and otherwise reads once, few, many or a size class.

v_gene	j_gene	d_gene	abundance	CDR3nt	CDR3aa
TRBV3-1/TRBV3-2	TRBJ2-5	NA	NA	TGTGCCAGCAGCCGCGGGTCCGAGGAGAGGGAGACCCAGTACTTC	CASSRGSEERETQYF
TRBV4-1	TRBJ2-3	TRBD2	NA	TGCGCCAGCAGCCAGAGGACTAGCGGGACCACAGATACGCAGTATTTT	CASSQRTSGTTDTQYF
TRBV3-1/TRBV3-2	TRBJ2-7	TRBD1	NA	TGTGCCAGCAGCCAAGATCGGGAAGGGGACAGCACGCCCGAGCAGTACTTC	CASSQDREGDSTPEQYF
TRBV3-1/TRBV3-2	TRBJ2-5	NA	NA	TGTGCCAGCAGCCTAGCGTTACAAGAGACCCAGTACTTC	CASSLALQETQYF
TRBV6-5	TRBJ1-3	NA	NA	TGTGCCAGCAGTTACCAGGCCCCTGGAAACACCATATATTTT	CASSYQAPGNTIYF
TRBV5-1	TRBJ1-4	TRBD1	NA	TGCGCCAGCAGCCCAACAGGGGGTGTTAATGAAAAACTGTTTTTT	CASSPTGGVNEKLFF
TRBV15	TRBJ2-3	TRBD2	NA	TGTGCCACCAGCCGCTCCCGAGCGGGACGGGGCACAGATACGCAGTATTTT	CATSRSRAGRGTDTQYF
TRBV28	TRBJ1-2	NA	NA	TGTGCCAGCAGCCCAAGGGGGGGGAATAACTATGGCTACACCTTC	CASSPRGGNNYGYTF
TRBV15	TRBJ2-1	NA	NA	TGTGCCACCAGCACTTCCAGGGGCTCCTACAATGAGCAGTTCTTC	CATSTSRGSYNEQFF
TRBV3-1/TRBV3-2	TRBJ1-3	NA	NA	TGTGCCAGCAGCCGCTCGGGGGTCGGAAACACCATATATTTT	CASSRSGVGNTIYF
TRBV19	TRBJ2-3	TRBD1	NA	TGTGCCAGTAGCGAAACCACAGGGACAGGGGGCCAAGATACGCAGTATTTT	CASSETTGTGGQDTQYF
TRBV19	TRBJ1-1	TRBD1	NA	TGTGCCAGTAGTATCCGGGACAGCTCGAACACTGAAGCTTTCTTT	CASSIRDSSNTEAFF
TRBV10-3	TRBJ2-2	NA	NA	TGTGCCATCAGTGAGCCACGCGGGAACACCGGGGAGCTGTTTTTT	CAISEPRGNTGELFF
TRBV6-5	TRBJ1-1	NA	NA	TGTGCCAGCGGGAGGGTGGGGATGGACGAAGCTTTCTTT	CASGRVGMDEAFF
TRBV4-3	TRBJ2-1	TRBD2	NA	TGCGCCAGCAGCCTCCTCTTGGCGGGGGGGAGGGATGAGCAGTTCTTC	CASSLLLAGGRDEQFF
TRBV7-2	TRBJ2-7	NA	NA	TGTGCCCCCTACTACGAGCAGTACTTC	CAPYYEQYF
TRBV14	TRBJ1-1	NA	NA	TGTGCCAGCAGCCAATTAACGGGGGTGAACACTGAAGCTTTCTTT	CASSQLTGVNTEAFF
TRBV5-1	TRBJ2-7	TRBD2	NA	TGCGCCAGCAGCTTTCTAGCGGGAGTTGACGAGCAGTACTTC	CASSFLAGVDEQYF
TRBV24-1	TRBJ1-5	NA	NA	TGTGCCACCAGTGACACAGGGCCTAATCAGCCCCAGCATTTT	CATSDTGPNQPQHF
TRBV20-1	TRBJ2-7	TRBD1	few	TGCAGTGCGGGACAGGGTTGGTTC	CSAGQGWF
TRBV2	TRBJ2-1	TRBD2	NA	TGTGCCAGCAGTGATGTAGCGGGGGGAGGGAATGAGCAGTTCTTC	CASSDVAGGGNEQFF
TRBV7-2	TRBJ2-2	NA	NA	TGTGCCAGCACCCCCGAGGGCACCGGGGAGCTGTTTTTT	CASTPEGTGELFF
TRBV6-7	TRBJ1-2	TRBD1	NA	TGTGCCAGCAGTTACTCGGAAATCCAGGGGGATGGCTACACCTTC	CASSYSEIQGDGYTF
TRBV5-1	TRBJ2-3	TRBD2	NA	TGCGCCAGCAGCTCCGGGGGGGCCAGGGATACGCAGTATTTT	CASSSGGARDTQYF
TRBV5-1	TRBJ2-3	NA	once	TGCGCCAGCAGCTTCCCGCGGGACGCCTTTACAGATACGCAGTATTTT	CASSFPRDAFTDTQYF
TRBV24-1	TRBJ2-5	TRBD1	NA	TGTGCCACCTCAGGGGGTGGTGAGACCCAGTACTTC	CATSGGGETQYF
TRBV2	TRBJ2-5	TRBD2	NA	TGTGCCTCGCGTCTAGCGGGGACAGAGACCCAGTACTTC	CASRLAGTETQYF
TRBV5-5	TRBJ1-6	TRBD1	NA	TGTGCCAGCAGCGTAACAGGGGGTGGGTTGGATTCACCCCTCCACTTT	CASSVTGGGLDSPLHF
TRBV11-1	TRBJ1-3	NA	NA	TGTGCCAGCAGTTCGCGCTCCTCCGGAAACACCATATATTTT	CASSSRSSGNTIYF
TRBV19	TRBJ1-4	NA	NA	TGTGCCAGTAGTCGGCAGGTTAATGAAAAACTGTTTTTT	CASSRQVNEKLFF
TRBV11-2	TRBJ1-3	NA	NA	TGTGCCAGCAGCTTTCATGTAGCGAACACCATATATTTT	CASSFHVANTIYF
TRBV7-8	TRBJ2-2	TRBD1	NA	TGTGCCAGCAGCGCTAGGGGGGGACAGGGGCTGTTTTTT	CASSARGGQGLFF